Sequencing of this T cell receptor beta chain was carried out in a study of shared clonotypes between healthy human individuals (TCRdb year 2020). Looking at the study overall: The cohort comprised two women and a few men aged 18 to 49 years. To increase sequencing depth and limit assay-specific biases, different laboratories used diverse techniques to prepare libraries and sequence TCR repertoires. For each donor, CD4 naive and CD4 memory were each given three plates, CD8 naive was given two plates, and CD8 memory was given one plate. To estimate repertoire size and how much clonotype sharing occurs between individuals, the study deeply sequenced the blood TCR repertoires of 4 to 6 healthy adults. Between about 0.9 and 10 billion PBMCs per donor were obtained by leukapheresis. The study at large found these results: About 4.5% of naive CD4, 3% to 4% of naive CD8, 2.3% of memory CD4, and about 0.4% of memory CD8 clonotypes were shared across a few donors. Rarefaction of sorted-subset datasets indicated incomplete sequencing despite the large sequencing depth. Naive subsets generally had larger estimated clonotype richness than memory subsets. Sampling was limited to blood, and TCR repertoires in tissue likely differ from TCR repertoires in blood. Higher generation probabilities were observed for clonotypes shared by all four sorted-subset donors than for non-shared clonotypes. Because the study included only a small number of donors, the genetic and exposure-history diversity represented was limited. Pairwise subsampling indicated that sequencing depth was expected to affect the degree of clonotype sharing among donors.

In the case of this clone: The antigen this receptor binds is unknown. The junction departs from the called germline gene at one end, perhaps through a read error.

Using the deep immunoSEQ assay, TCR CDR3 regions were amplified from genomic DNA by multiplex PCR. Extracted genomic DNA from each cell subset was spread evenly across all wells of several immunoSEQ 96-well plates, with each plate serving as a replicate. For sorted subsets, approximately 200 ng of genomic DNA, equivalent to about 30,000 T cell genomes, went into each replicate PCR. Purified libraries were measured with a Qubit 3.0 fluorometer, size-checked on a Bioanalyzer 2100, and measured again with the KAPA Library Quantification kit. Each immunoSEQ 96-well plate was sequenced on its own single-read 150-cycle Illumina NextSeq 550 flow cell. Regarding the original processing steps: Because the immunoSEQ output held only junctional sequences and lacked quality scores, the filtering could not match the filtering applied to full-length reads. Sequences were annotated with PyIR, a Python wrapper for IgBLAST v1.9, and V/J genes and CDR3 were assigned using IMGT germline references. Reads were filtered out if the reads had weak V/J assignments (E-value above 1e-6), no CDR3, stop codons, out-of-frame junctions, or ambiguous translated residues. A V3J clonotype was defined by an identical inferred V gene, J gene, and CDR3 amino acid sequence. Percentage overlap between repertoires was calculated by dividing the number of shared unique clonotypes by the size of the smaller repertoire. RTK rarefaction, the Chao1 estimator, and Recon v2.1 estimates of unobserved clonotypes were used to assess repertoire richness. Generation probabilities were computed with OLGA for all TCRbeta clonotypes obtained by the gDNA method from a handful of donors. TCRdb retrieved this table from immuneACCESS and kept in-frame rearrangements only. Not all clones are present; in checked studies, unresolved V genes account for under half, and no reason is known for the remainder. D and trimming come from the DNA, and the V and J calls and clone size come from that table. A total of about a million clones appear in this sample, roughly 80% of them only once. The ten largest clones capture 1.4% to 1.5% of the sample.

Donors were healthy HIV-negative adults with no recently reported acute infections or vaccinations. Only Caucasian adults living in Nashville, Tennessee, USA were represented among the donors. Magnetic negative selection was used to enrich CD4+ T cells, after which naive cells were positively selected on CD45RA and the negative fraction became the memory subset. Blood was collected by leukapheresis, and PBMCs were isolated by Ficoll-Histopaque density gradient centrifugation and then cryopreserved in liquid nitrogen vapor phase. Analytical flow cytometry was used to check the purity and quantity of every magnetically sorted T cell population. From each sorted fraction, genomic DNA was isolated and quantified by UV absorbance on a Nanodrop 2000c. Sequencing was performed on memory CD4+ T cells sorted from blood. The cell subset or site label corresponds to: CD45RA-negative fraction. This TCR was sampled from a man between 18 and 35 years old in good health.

The DNA sequence follows: TGTGTCTGGAGTTTGAGGGGCACAGATACGCAGTATTTT. The resulting protein is CVWSLRGTDTQYF. The chain is made from TRBV30 and TRBJ2-3; the best D guess is TRBD2, with 5 bases matching. From the cysteine through the phenylalanine, the CDR3 covers 13 amino acids. Here the CDR3 DNA is all that survives: 39 bases in frame from base 1. Taken from the germline V gene (reference sequence), the CDR1 and CDR2 loops are GTSNPN and SVGIG. Reference TRBV30 and TRBJ2-3 proteins supply the regions before and after the CDR3; the full variable domain is: SQTIHQWPATLVQPVGSPLSLECTVEGTSNPNLYWYRQAAGRGLQLLFYSVGIGQISSEVPQNLSASRPQDRQFILSSKKLLLSDSGFYLCVWSLRGTDTQYFGPGTRLTVL.